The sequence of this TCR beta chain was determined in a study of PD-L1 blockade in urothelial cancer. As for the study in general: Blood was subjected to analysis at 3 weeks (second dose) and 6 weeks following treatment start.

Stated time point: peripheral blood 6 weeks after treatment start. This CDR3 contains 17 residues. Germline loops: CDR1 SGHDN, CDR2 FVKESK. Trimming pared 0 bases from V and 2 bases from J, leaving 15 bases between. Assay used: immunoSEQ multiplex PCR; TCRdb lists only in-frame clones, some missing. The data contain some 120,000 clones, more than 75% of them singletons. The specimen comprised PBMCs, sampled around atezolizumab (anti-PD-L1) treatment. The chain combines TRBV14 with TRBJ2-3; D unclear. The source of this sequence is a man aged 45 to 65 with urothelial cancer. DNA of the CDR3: TGTGCCAGCAGCCAAGATTATGGCAGGCAGATCACAGATACGCAGTATTTT. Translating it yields CASSQDYGRQITDTQYF.